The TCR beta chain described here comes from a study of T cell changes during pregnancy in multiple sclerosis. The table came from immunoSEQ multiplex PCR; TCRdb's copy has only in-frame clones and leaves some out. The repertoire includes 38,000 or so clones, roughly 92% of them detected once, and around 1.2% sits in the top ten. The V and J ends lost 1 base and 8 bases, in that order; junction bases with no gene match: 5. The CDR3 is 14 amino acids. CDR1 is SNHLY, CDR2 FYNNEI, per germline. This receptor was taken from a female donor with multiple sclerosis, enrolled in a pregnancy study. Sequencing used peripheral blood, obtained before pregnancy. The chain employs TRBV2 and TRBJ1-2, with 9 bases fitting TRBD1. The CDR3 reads CASSEEQGARGYTF. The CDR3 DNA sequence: TGTGCCAGCAGTGAAGAACAGGGGGCTCGGGGCTACACCTTC.